The next 27 T cell receptor beta chains were all read from a single sample in a study of blood T cell repertoires in COVID-19. Generated by immunoSEQ multiplex PCR, the TCRdb table keeps only in-frame clones and is missing some. The sample includes under 300,000 clones, around four fifths seen only once; the top ten take 5.5% to 8%. The sequencing input was peripheral blood. The source of these receptors is a woman aged 55-70 years with active or convalescent COVID-19.

The chain combines TRBV18 with TRBJ2-5; possible D gene TRBD2, 5 bases. This CDR3 comprises 13 residues. CDR1 and CDR2 from the germline V gene are KGHSH and LQKENI. Trimming cost V 2 bases and J 3 bases, with 7 bases left between them. CDR3 bases: TGTGCCAGCTCACCAACTAGAGAAGAGACCCAGTACTTC. This encodes CASSPTREETQYF.

J is TRBJ2-7 and V is TRBV18; D is undetermined. The CDR3 has 15 residues. Trimming shortened V by 4 bases and J by 3 bases, and 16 bases separated the two germline ends. Germline V gene data show CDR1 as KGHSH and CDR2 as LQKENI. CDR3 loop: CASSLSPTLLYEQYV. CDR3 coding DNA: TGTGCCAGCTCACTCTCGCCCACTCTCCTCTACGAGCAGTACGTC.

The rearrangement links TRBV18 to TRBJ2-2, with D maybe TRBD1 (5 bases). Trimming pared 9 bases from V and 1 base from J, leaving 9 bases between. The CDR3 extends over 13 amino acids. From germline, CDR1 is KGHSH and CDR2 LQKENI. The CDR3 protein is CASFTGNTGELFF. Here the CDR3 DNA reads TGTGCCAGTTTCACAGGGAACACCGGGGAGCTGTTTTTT.

The V gene is TRBV5-1, the J gene TRBJ1-1, with no clear D. Per the germline V gene, CDR1 is SGHRS and CDR2 is YFSETQ. The CDR3 loop spans 15 amino acids. V was pared by 1 base and J by 1 base, with 11 bases between. The CDR3, as DNA: TGCGCCAGCAGCTTGTTGGCAGAAAAGAACACTGAAGCTTTCTTT. It codes for CASSLLAEKNTEAFF.

The chain couples TRBV28 to TRBJ2-5, with a tentative D call TRBD2 (6 bases). Germline CDR1 is MDHEN and CDR2 is SYDVKM. The CDR3 is made up of 13 amino acids. Trimming took 5 bases from V and 1 from J, leaving 8 bases between them. The CDR3 reads CASSPTSQETQYF. CDR3 coding DNA: TGTGCCAGCAGTCCGACTAGCCAAGAGACCCAGTACTTC.

This clone was observed many times. In the same sample, other DNA sequences code for this CDR3. This chain joins TRBV7-9 and TRBJ1-3; tentative D call: TRBD1 (5 bases). Trimming took off 5 bases at V and 0 bases at J, with 8 bases between the two ends. The CDR3 spans 14 residues. Germline CDR1 and CDR2: SEHNR and FQNEAQ (reference sequence). DNA of the CDR3: TGTGCCAGCAGCCGCGGGGGCTCTGGAAACACCATATATTTT. This encodes CASSRGGSGNTIYF.

This chain connects TRBV29-1 to TRBJ1-1, with D possibly TRBD1 on 6 matching bases. V was trimmed by 3 bases and J by 2 bases, leaving 13 bases between them. This CDR3 region has 14 residues. CDR1 and CDR2 from the germline V gene are SQVTM and ANQGSEA. The DNA of the CDR3 is TGCAGCGTTGAGACCGGACAGTACAACACTGAAGCTTTCTTT. Residues: CSVETGQYNTEAFF.

The V gene is TRBV6-1, the J gene TRBJ2-2; TRBD2 might be the D (6 bases). CDR1 and CDR2 from the germline V gene are MNHNS and SASEGT. The length of the CDR3 is 17 residues. V lost 0 bases, J lost 5 bases, and 16 bases lay in between. The CDR3: CASSEAIGGGGTGELFF. The CDR3 DNA reads as TGTGCCAGCAGTGAAGCAATTGGGGGAGGTGGGACCGGGGAGCTGTTTTTT.

The chain combines TRBV19 with TRBJ1-2; 9 bases fit TRBD1. Germline-derived CDR1 and CDR2 are LNHDA and SQIVND (reference sequence). The CDR3 loop spans 13 amino acids. V lost 5 bases to trimming and J lost 7 bases; unmatched junction nucleotides: 5. CDR3: CASSPLDRGGYTF. The CDR3 DNA is TGTGCCAGTAGTCCATTGGACAGGGGTGGCTACACCTTC.

The V gene is TRBV24-1, the J gene TRBJ2-1, with D tentatively TRBD1 (6 bases). The CDR3 contains 16 residues. The V end was cut by 4 bases, the J end by 7 bases, with 19 bases between. Germline lookup yields CDR1 KGHDR and CDR2 SFDVKD. The CDR3 is CATSDSQGPPRNEQFF. For the CDR3, the DNA is TGTGCCACCAGTGACTCACAGGGACCGCCTCGGAATGAGCAGTTCTTC.

CDR3 nucleotides: TGTGCCAGCAGCCTTAACAGGGACACCGGGGAGCTGTTTTTT. Its protein is CASSLNRDTGELFF. V is TRBV4-2 and J is TRBJ2-2, with D perhaps TRBD1 (6 bases). V lost 4 bases, J lost 3 bases, and 9 bases lay in between. Per the germline V gene, CDR1 is LGHNA and CDR2 is YNFKEQ. The CDR3 is 14 residues long.

In its sample, this clone was seen once. The chain combines TRBV11-2 with TRBJ1-1, with D perhaps matching TRBD1 (5 bases). V was shortened by 5 bases and J by 1 base, with 11 bases between the two germline ends. The CDR3 spans 14 residues. Germline lookup yields CDR1 SGHAT and CDR2 FQNNGV. CDR3 residues: CASSLGGTNTEAFF. In DNA, the CDR3 is TGTGCCAGCAGCCTGGGAGGGACGAACACTGAAGCTTTCTTT.

Worth noting for this clone: This sample includes further DNA sequences coding for the same CDR3. The V gene is TRBV5-4, the J gene TRBJ2-5; D possibly corresponds to TRBD2 (5 bases). The CDR3 extends over 14 amino acids. The germline V gene has CDR1 SGHNT and CDR2 YYREEE (reference sequence). V lost 0 bases and J lost 2, with 8 bases in between. CDR3 amino acids: CASSLAGRQETQYF. In DNA, the CDR3 is TGTGCCAGCAGCTTGGCGGGGAGACAAGAGACCCAGTACTTC.

V is TRBV5-1 and J is TRBJ2-1; 10 nucleotides align to TRBD1. In germline, CDR1 is SGHRS, CDR2 YFSETQ. The V segment lost 3 bases and the J segment 6 bases; nucleotides outside the gene matches: 6. The CDR3 extends over 15 amino acids. CDR3 coding DNA: TGCGCCAGCAGCTCGGGACAGGGGACCGTCAATGAGCAGTTCTTC. Translation: CASSSGQGTVNEQFF. The entire variable domain, with the rest obtained from reference TRBV5-1 and TRBJ2-1, is as follows: KAGVTQTPRYLIKTRGQQVTLSCSPISGHRSVSWYQQTPGQGLQFLFEYFSETQRNKGNFPGRFSGRQFSNSRSEMNVSTLELGDSALYLCASSSGQGTVNEQFFGPGTRLTVL.

This chain uses TRBV3-1 (or the pseudogene TRBV3-2) with TRBJ1-3; perhaps TRBD1 as D (6 bases). The V end lost 1 base, the J end lost 4 bases, and 17 bases lay between the germline ends. Germline V gene sequence: CDR1 LGHDT, CDR2 YNNKEL (reference sequence). The CDR3 covers 17 residues. CDR3 bases: TGTGCCAGCAGCCAAGCCTCGGGGGGGGCTGCGGGAAACACCATATATTTT. It codes for CASSQASGGAAGNTIYF.

The chain couples TRBV6-6 to TRBJ1-3, with 10 bases identical to TRBD1. The J segment lost 7 bases and the V segment lost 6 bases, leaving 9 bases of the junction unmatched. Per the germline V gene, CDR1 is MNHNY and CDR2 is SVGAGI (reference sequence). This CDR3 comprises 15 residues. The chain's CDR3 is CASSDRGRGGNTIYF. CDR3 sequence (DNA): TGTGCCAGCAGCGACAGGGGGCGCGGAGGCAACACCATATATTTT.

This clone was seen only a few times. The V gene is TRBV19, the J gene TRBJ2-1; 10 nucleotides align to TRBD2. From germline, CDR1 is LNHDA and CDR2 SQIVND (reference sequence). This CDR3 spans 15 amino acids. The V segment lost 7 bases and the J segment 9 bases; nucleotides outside the gene matches: 12. The CDR3 DNA is TGTGCCAGTACCCCCACGGCTAGCGGGAGAGGTGAGCAGTTCTTC. It translates to CASTPTASGRGEQFF.

J is TRBJ2-3 and V is TRBV6-5, with 13 bases aligning to TRBD2. This CDR3 region has 15 residues. J lost 5 bases, V lost 5 bases, and 4 bases had no gene match. Germline loops: CDR1 MNHEY, CDR2 SVGAGI. The DNA of the CDR3 is TGTGCCAGCAGTCCCCGGACTAGCGGGGGAGATACGCAGTATTTT. Its translation: CASSPRTSGGDTQYF.

V and J are TRBV21-1 and TRBJ2-7; TRBD1 is the table's D call and was not checked against the DNA. TRBV21-1 is shown as a pseudogene. The length of the CDR3 is 14 residues. The CDR3 loop reads CASSKGGQAGEQYV. The CDR3 nucleotides read TGTGCCAGCAGCAAAGGGGGACAGGCGGGCGAGCAGTACGTC.

The chain is built from TRBV4-1 and TRBJ1-5; 8 nucleotides agree with TRBD1. V lost 4 bases to trimming and J lost 6 bases; unmatched junction nucleotides: 8. The CDR3 is 15 amino acids. From germline, CDR1 is MGHRA and CDR2 YSYEKL. CDR3 region: CASSRMDRAGQPQHF. The CDR3 DNA follows: TGCGCCAGCAGCCGGATGGACAGGGCTGGTCAGCCCCAGCATTTT.

The CDR3 spells CASSPAGGRAGELFF. The CDR3 DNA follows: TGTGCCAGCAGCCCGGCGGGGGGGCGGGCCGGGGAGCTGTTTTTT. This chain connects TRBV7-6 to TRBJ2-2; 9 nucleotides align to TRBD2. Germline CDR1 is SGHVS and CDR2 is FNYEAQ. The CDR3 length is 15 residues. Trimming took 5 bases from V and 6 from J; bases not matched to a gene: 7. The whole variable domain, remainder taken from reference TRBV7-6 and TRBJ2-2, is GAGVSQSPRYKVTKRGQDVALRCDPISGHVSLYWYRQALGQGPEFLTYFNYEAQQDKSGLPNDRFSAERPEGSISTLTIQRTEQRDSAMYRCASSPAGGRAGELFFGEGSRLTVL.

This chain uses TRBV7-9 with TRBJ2-7; weak D call: TRBD2 (5 bases). CDR1 and CDR2 (germline): SEHNR, FQNEAQ (reference sequence). The CDR3 is 15 residues long. Trimming left V 1 base short and J 3 bases short, with 13 bases between. The CDR3 region is CASSLDTSSGYEQYF. CDR3 sequence (DNA): TGTGCCAGCAGCTTAGATACTAGTTCGGGCTACGAGCAGTACTTC.

This clone was detected ten times or more. This specimen includes other DNA sequences encoding the same CDR3. The chain couples TRBV29-1 to TRBJ1-1; a possible D gene is TRBD1 (6 bases). The germline V gene encodes CDR1 SQVTM and CDR2 ANQGSEA. Between the trimmed V and J ends, which lost 5 bases and 4 bases, there was a span of 8 bases. The CDR3 totals 11 residues. The CDR3 bases are TGCAGCGTTCTCAGGGGCACTGAAGCTTTCTTT. Its translation: CSVLRGTEAFF.

This clone was recorded a few times. CDR3 loop: CASSSAGTSDYGYTF. CDR3 nucleotide sequence: TGCGCCAGCAGCTCAGCCGGGACAAGTGACTATGGCTACACCTTC. The chain combines TRBV5-1 with TRBJ1-2; D perhaps matches TRBD1 (6 bases). The V end was cut by 3 bases, the J end by 3 bases, with 15 bases between. The CDR3 is made up of 15 amino acids. The V gene's germline CDR1 is SGHRS and CDR2 YFSETQ.

This CDR3 is CATSTGFANEQFF. The CDR3 nucleotides are TGTGCCACCAGCACCGGGTTTGCGAATGAGCAGTTCTTC. The V gene is TRBV15, the J gene TRBJ2-1, with unresolved D. There are 13 residues in the CDR3. V was shortened by 4 bases and J by 7 bases, with 11 bases between the two germline ends. Per germline, CDR1 LNHNV and CDR2 YYDKDF (reference sequence).

V usage is TRBV30 and J usage is TRBJ1-3, with D uncertain. CDR3 size: 14 residues. V was clipped by 2 bases and J by 3 bases, with 11 bases between them. Per germline, CDR1 GTSNPN and CDR2 SVGIG (reference sequence). The CDR3 DNA follows: TGTGCCTGGAGTCGAGGGTCTAGTGGAAACACCATATATTTT. Protein: CAWSRGSSGNTIYF.

The V call is TRBV12-3 or TRBV12-4, the J call TRBJ2-7, with TRBD1 as a possible D gene (5 bases). V was trimmed by 5 bases and J by 2 bases, leaving 10 bases between them. The CDR3 has 13 residues. This chain's CDR3 is CASSTDTTYEQYF. DNA of the CDR3: TGTGCCAGCAGTACGGACACAACCTACGAGCAGTACTTC.